This is a list of T cell receptor beta chains from one sample in a study of cytomegalovirus exposure and HLA in healthy donors. Clones were read by immunoSEQ multiplex PCR, and TCRdb kept only the in-frame ones, dropping some. This sample has about 190,000 clones, with about 80% found just once. Source material: PBMCs. These TCRs come from a young woman in good health and CMV-seropositive. Each CDR3 is given with its conserved first and last residue. D genes are given only for firm matches. Clone sizes are given selectively: once, few, many, or a class where the clone is expanded.

V gene,D gene,J gene,clone size,CDR3 DNA,CDR3 protein
TRBV7-9,NA,TRBJ1-4,NA,TGTGCCAGCAGCTTAAGTCGGACTAATGAAAAACTGTTTTTT,CASSLSRTNEKLFF
TRBV30,TRBD2,TRBJ2-3,NA,TGTGCCTGGTCGACTAGCGGGCACACAGATACGCAGTATTTT,CAWSTSGHTDTQYF
TRBV27,TRBD1,TRBJ1-2,once,TGTGCCAGCGGCGGGACAGACTCCTATGGCTACACCTTC,CASGGTDSYGYTF
TRBV13,TRBD2,TRBJ2-5,NA,TGTGCCAGCAGCTTCAGGCTAGCGGGGGGGATGGGCGAGACCCAGTACTTC,CASSFRLAGGMGETQYF
TRBV14,TRBD1,TRBJ2-4,NA,TGTGCCAGCAGCCTTGGGACAGTGGAGGACATTCAGTACTTC,CASSLGTVEDIQYF
TRBV13,TRBD1,TRBJ2-5,NA,TGTGCCAGCAGCTTCGCCCTGGACAGGGGAGTGGAGACCCAGTACTTC,CASSFALDRGVETQYF
TRBV6-4,NA,TRBJ2-3,NA,TGTGCCAGCAGTGACTCTTCTCGGGATACGCAGTATTTT,CASSDSSRDTQYF
TRBV7-2,TRBD1,TRBJ1-2,NA,TGTGCCAGCAGCTTAGGCCGAGACAGGGGCTATGGCTACACCTTC,CASSLGRDRGYGYTF
TRBV19,NA,TRBJ1-3,NA,TGTGCCAGTAGTATTTGGGCAGGCACACACTCTGGAAACACCATATATTTT,CASSIWAGTHSGNTIYF
TRBV6-5,TRBD2,TRBJ2-1,NA,TGTGCCAGCAGTTACGCCGGGGGGGCCCACAATGAGCAGTTCTTC,CASSYAGGAHNEQFF